Only a few counts were recorded for the clone carrying this T cell receptor (beta chain). Its cognate antigen is unknown. The data stem from a study of naive and memory T cell subsets. The beta constant-region primer was an equimolar mix of two oligonucleotides covering TRBC1 and TRBC2. Four rounds of PCR amplified the ligated cDNA using nested alpha and beta constant-region primers plus SP2. MiXCR, run by TCRdb on the UMI-ligation and nested PCR reads, gives a single entry per CDR3 protein. Of approximately 150,000 distinct CDR3 sequences listed, under 25% were seen once; the top ten hold 0.11%. Points from the study as a whole: No ground truth validated the naive and memory repertoire findings. A few larger clonotypes appeared in naive repertoires, especially CD8, possibly memory cells re-expressing CD45RA. Naive and memory subsets had different power law exponents for TCR abundance.

Material: naive CD4+ T cells from blood. The receptor comes from a human donor in good health.

The DNA of the CDR3 is TGTGCCAGCAGCCAATCGTGGGGTAGGGTGGGCACTGAAGCTTTCTTT. This codes for CASSQSWGRVGTEAFF. The chain couples TRBV16 to TRBJ1-1, with no clear D. The V gene lost 0 bases and the J gene lost 4 bases, with 15 bases spanning the gap. The CDR3 loop spans 16 amino acids. Germline values: CDR1 KGHSY, CDR2 FQNENV.